This entry describes one T cell receptor beta chain. The record originates from a study of blood T cell repertoires in COVID-19. For the study at large: The United States, Italy and Spain supplied acute and convalescent COVID-19 samples. In each case, the material was cDNA or gDNA derived from T cells, B-cell-depleted T cells, or PBMCs.

Original processing methods: Cell counts per sample came from amplifying reference gene primers. Clones were read by immunoSEQ multiplex PCR, and TCRdb kept only the in-frame ones, dropping some. V and J calls and clone size come straight from that table; D and trimming were deduced from the DNA. Here the sample spans approximately 75,000 clones, approximately 87% being singletons. What was sequenced was peripheral blood. This clonotype originated in a woman older than 75 with acute or convalescent COVID-19.

The CDR3 loop is CASSLAQGVHEQYF. The CDR3 DNA follows: TGTGCCAGCAGCTTAGCGCAAGGGGTTCACGAGCAGTACTTC. The chain recombines TRBV7-6 with TRBJ2-7, with a possible D match to TRBD1 (5 bases). Germline V CDR1 and CDR2: SGHVS, FNYEAQ. V was trimmed by 0 bases and J by 5 bases, leaving 11 bases between them. The CDR3 sequence is 14 residues long.